This T cell receptor (beta chain) came from a study of CD4 T cells in relation to SARS-CoV-2 and coronaviruses. As for the study in general: TCR beta CDR3s were sequenced after approximately nine-day antigen culture of PBMCs. Crossreactive spike epitopes shared across donors were mapped to their HLA restriction. Study-level points and caveats: In around 60% of donors, memory CD4+ clonotypes crossrecognized SARS-CoV-2 and at least one common cold coronavirus spike.

The method was immunoSEQ multiplex PCR; TCRdb's version includes in-frame clones alone and lacks a portion of them. The sample holds roughly 41,000 clones, more than 70% seen once. Cryopreserved PBMCs were CD4-enriched, then split into naive and memory cells. V dropped 9 bases and J dropped 1 base, with 9 bases sitting between them. Germline lookup yields CDR1 MGHDK and CDR2 SYGVNS. The CDR3 runs to 13 residues. This clone was seen only a few times. Its antigen is currently unknown. The clonotype was recovered from an adult with COVID-19. Material for sequencing was naive CD4+ T cells from PBMCs, cultured in vitro. Documented subset: naive CD4+ T cells isolated by negative enrichment. The chain couples TRBV25-1 to TRBJ2-2; possibly TRBD1 for D (6 bases). Here the CDR3 reads CASGQRNTGELFF. In DNA form, the CDR3 reads TGTGCCAGTGGACAGCGGAACACCGGGGAGCTGTTTTTT.